A single sample is the source of the 26 T cell receptor beta chains below, sequenced in a study of blood T cell repertoires in COVID-19. Sequencing was performed with immunoSEQ multiplex PCR; in TCRdb, only in-frame clones are kept and a portion is missing. The sample shows about 91,000 clones, more than 75% of them seen only once. The sequenced material came from peripheral blood. Every receptor here comes from a woman of 80 years or more with active COVID-19.

CDR3 in amino acids: CASWTGGSYEQYF. The CDR3 nucleotides are TGTGCCAGCTGGACAGGGGGCAGCTACGAGCAGTACTTC. The V gene is TRBV27, the J gene TRBJ2-7, with TRBD1 matching over 11 bases. The germline V gene has CDR1 MNHEY and CDR2 SMNVEV (reference sequence). The CDR3 totals 13 residues. V trimming: 8 bases; J trimming: 3 bases; junction bases outside the gene matches: 3.

The rearrangement joins TRBV27 to TRBJ2-3; 7 bases line up with TRBD1. This CDR3 has 12 amino acids. The V gene's germline CDR1 is MNHEY and CDR2 SMNVEV (reference sequence). The V and J ends lost 4 bases and 6 bases, in that order; junction bases with no gene match: 1. CDR3 nucleotides: TGTGCCAGCAGTTCCAGGGGGGATACGCAGTATTTT. Translation gives CASSSRGDTQYF.

This clone has only one observation. The chain joins TRBV7-5 to TRBJ1-5; the D call of TRBD1 is as the table states it, not checked on the DNA. TRBV7-5 represents a pseudogene. This CDR3 has 18 residues. The CDR3 sequence is CARSLVPDRVPNNQPQHF. The CDR3 DNA follows: TGTGCCAGAAGCTTAGTCCCCGACAGGGTCCCCAACAATCAGCCCCAGCATTTT.

The rearrangement uses TRBV7-9 and TRBJ1-5; D gene uncertain. The CDR3 spans 13 residues. Germline lookup yields CDR1 SEHNR and CDR2 FQNEAQ (reference sequence). V was cut by 3 bases and J by 4 bases, with 7 bases left in between. As DNA, the CDR3 is TGTGCCAGCAGCTTCTGGGAGAATCAGCCCCAGCATTTT. Protein sequence: CASSFWENQPQHF.

This clone was counted between two and nine times. The chain links TRBV11-3 to TRBJ2-3; TRBD2 aligns across 9 bases. The CDR3 runs to 15 residues. J lost 2 bases, V lost 2 bases, and 2 bases had no gene match. CDR1 SGHNT and CDR2 YENEEA come from the germline V gene. CDR3 DNA sequence: TGTGCCAGCAGCTTAAGGACTAGCGACACAGATACGCAGTATTTT. Its translation: CASSLRTSDTDTQYF. Combining the CDR3 with reference TRBV11-3 and TRBJ2-3 gives the whole variable domain EAGVVQSPRYKIIEKKQPVAFWCNPISGHNTLYWYLQNLGQGPELLIRYENEEAVDDSQLPKDRFSAERLKGVDSTLKIQPAELGDSAVYLCASSLRTSDTDTQYFGPGTRLTVL.

The J gene is TRBJ2-1, the V gene TRBV19; 8 bases match TRBD1. V lost 5 bases to trimming and J lost 4 bases; unmatched junction nucleotides: 7. The CDR3 has 15 amino acids. Germline-derived CDR1 and CDR2 are LNHDA and SQIVND (reference sequence). The CDR3 reads CASSFRTGSYNEQFF. Written as DNA, the CDR3 is TGTGCCAGTAGTTTCCGGACAGGGTCTTACAATGAGCAGTTCTTC. Variable domain in full (rest from reference TRBV19 and TRBJ2-1): DGGITQSPKYLFRKEGQNVTLSCEQNLNHDAMYWYRQDPGQGLRLIYYSQIVNDFQKGDIAEGYSVSREKKESFPLTVTSAQKNPTAFYLCASSFRTGSYNEQFFGPGTRLTVL.

The gene calls are TRBV19 and TRBJ2-3; TRBD1 agrees at 12 bases. V was clipped by 2 bases and J by 2 bases; unmatched bases: 8. Germline V lookup: CDR1 LNHDA, CDR2 SQIVND (reference sequence). CDR3 size: 18 residues. The CDR3 reads CASSIIGPGQGATDTQYF. The CDR3 region has the DNA TGTGCCAGTAGTATAATTGGGCCGGGACAGGGGGCCACAGATACGCAGTATTTT.

The J gene is TRBJ2-1, the V gene TRBV9; 10 bases agree with TRBD2. Unmatched junction bases numbered 5, after V lost 4 bases and J lost 4 bases. Germline V gives CDR1 SGDLS, CDR2 YYNGEE. This CDR3 has 15 amino acids. As DNA, the CDR3 is TGTGCCAGCAGCCCCGGACTAGCGGATTACAATGAGCAGTTCTTC. Its translation is CASSPGLADYNEQFF. The variable domain in full, completed from reference TRBV9 and TRBJ2-1, reads DSGVTQTPKHLITATGQRVTLRCSPRSGDLSVYWYQQSLDQGLQFLIQYYNGEERAKGNILERFSAQQFPDLHSELNLSSLELGDSALYFCASSPGLADYNEQFFGPGTRLTVL.

This chain uses TRBV4-3 with TRBJ1-2; D possibly corresponds to TRBD1 (5 bases). Trimming stripped 9 bases from V and 8 bases from J, with 22 bases between. Germline-derived CDR1 and CDR2 are LGHNA and YSLEER. CDR3 length: 14 residues. The CDR3 DNA follows: TGCGCCAGTAAAACTGGATTGTACGGGGGGGGCTACACCTTC. This sequence encodes CASKTGLYGGGYTF.

The chain couples TRBV5-1 to TRBJ2-1, with a possible D match to TRBD2 (6 bases). The germline CDR1 and CDR2 sequences are SGHRS and YFSETQ. Between the trimmed V and J ends, which lost 6 bases and 9 bases, there was a span of 22 bases. The CDR3 covers 15 residues. In DNA form, the CDR3 reads TGCGCCAGCACGCTAGGTGGAGCGGGCATAGTTGAGCAGTTCTTC. As protein: CASTLGGAGIVEQFF.

The CDR3 DNA is TGTGCCAGCAGTCAGGACGGGACTTATGGCTACACCTTC. It yields the protein CASSQDGTYGYTF. The chain uses TRBV5-4 and TRBJ1-2, with D possibly being TRBD1 (5 bases). CDR1 is SGHNT and CDR2 is YYREEE in the germline V gene (reference sequence). V gave up 5 bases and J gave up 5 bases, with 13 bases separating them. The CDR3 contains 13 residues.

This chain uses TRBV19 with TRBJ2-7, with unresolved D. There are 11 residues in the CDR3. V was pared by 10 bases and J by 4 bases, with 11 bases between. Germline loops: CDR1 LNHDA, CDR2 SQIVND (reference sequence). This CDR3 is CATSAQYEQYF. CDR3 DNA sequence: TGTGCCACATCCGCCCAGTACGAGCAGTACTTC.

The chain couples TRBV27 to TRBJ2-5; the D gene is possibly TRBD2 (6 bases). Germline V gene sequence: CDR1 MNHEY, CDR2 SMNVEV (reference sequence). The CDR3 runs to 15 residues. Between the trimmed V and J ends, which lost 6 bases and 1 base, there was a span of 15 bases. The CDR3 sequence is CASRRRGYPQETQYF. The CDR3 DNA is TGTGCCAGCAGACGACGGGGGTACCCCCAAGAGACCCAGTACTTC.

The chain links TRBV24-1 to TRBJ1-3; TRBD1 aligns across 8 bases. The CDR3 spans 14 residues. CDR1 is KGHDR, CDR2 SFDVKD, per germline. V lost 3 bases, J lost 3 bases, and 0 bases stayed unmatched. Here the CDR3 reads CATSDDRGGNTIYF. The CDR3 DNA sequence: TGTGCCACCAGTGATGACAGGGGTGGAAACACCATATATTTT.

The CDR3 loop is CASSQGQVPRGYTF. CDR3 bases: TGTGCCAGCAGCCAAGGACAGGTCCCGCGCGGCTACACCTTC. This sequence joins TRBV3-1 (or the pseudogene TRBV3-2) and TRBJ1-2; a weak D match, TRBD1 (6 bases). V was trimmed by 1 base and J by 8 bases, leaving 14 bases between them. The length of the CDR3 is 14 residues. In germline, CDR1 is LGHDT, CDR2 YNNKEL (reference sequence).

This chain connects TRBV29-1 to TRBJ2-7, with 7 nucleotides matching TRBD1. The junction had 4 bases not matched to a gene; V was cut back by 3 bases and J by 5 bases. This CDR3 is 12 amino acids long. The V gene's germline CDR1 is SQVTM and CDR2 ANQGSEA. The CDR3 bases are TGCAGCGTTGAGGGACAGTTCGACGAGCAGTACTTC. Its protein product is CSVEGQFDEQYF.

The chain recombines TRBV19 with TRBJ2-1; possible D gene TRBD2, 5 bases. This CDR3 comprises 16 residues. Germline-derived CDR1 and CDR2 are LNHDA and SQIVND (reference sequence). Between the trimmed V and J ends, which lost 4 bases and 6 bases, there was a span of 19 bases. The CDR3 protein is CASSTTNYDIGNEQFF. The CDR3 coding sequence is TGTGCCAGTAGTACGACTAACTATGATATCGGCAATGAGCAGTTCTTC.

The DNA for the CDR3 is TGTGCCACCAGTGATGGACAGGGACGGGATGAGCAGTTCTTC. It yields the protein CATSDGQGRDEQFF. V usage is TRBV24-1 and J usage is TRBJ2-1, with 8 bases lining up with TRBD1. CDR1 and CDR2 (germline): KGHDR, SFDVKD. The length of the CDR3 is 14 residues. V lost 3 bases to trimming and J lost 8 bases; unmatched junction nucleotides: 5.

The V and J genes are TRBV28 and TRBJ1-3; D not certain. Deletions cut 7 bases from V and 0 bases from J, with 13 bases between. Germline CDR1 and CDR2: MDHEN and SYDVKM. The CDR3 spans 15 residues. The CDR3 DNA sequence: TGTGCCAGCATTCAGGAATTCCGCTCTGGAAACACCATATATTTT. Encoded protein: CASIQEFRSGNTIYF.

J is TRBJ2-7 and V is TRBV6-2 or TRBV6-3; 9 bases match TRBD2. The V segment lost 0 bases and the J segment 4 bases; nucleotides outside the gene matches: 16. Germline assignment: CDR1 MNHEY and CDR2 SVGEGT. The CDR3 spans 19 residues. The CDR3 here is CASSYSFGGAGTSLYEQYF. The CDR3 region has the DNA TGTGCCAGCAGTTACTCGTTTGGGGGAGCCGGGACTAGCCTGTACGAGCAGTACTTC.

This CDR3 is CASSYPRTGLAIYEQYF. CDR3 coding DNA: TGTGCCAGCAGTTACCCCAGGACAGGCCTCGCGATTTACGAGCAGTACTTC. The V and J genes are TRBV6-2 or TRBV6-3 and TRBJ2-7, with 7 bases lining up with TRBD1. CDR1 and CDR2 from the germline V gene are MNHEY and SVGEGT. The CDR3 is 17 residues long. V was pared by 2 bases and J by 4 bases, with 14 bases of the junction left unmatched.

V is TRBV9 and J is TRBJ2-3; 8 nucleotides line up with TRBD2. This CDR3 is built from 16 residues. Germline values: CDR1 SGDLS, CDR2 YYNGEE. Losses at the gene ends were 3 bases for V and 4 bases for J; bases not matched to a gene: 10. Written as DNA, the CDR3 is TGTGCCAGCAGCGCCCCAGCGGGAGTTGGGGCAGATACGCAGTATTTT. This translates into CASSAPAGVGADTQYF.

The chain recombines TRBV19 with TRBJ2-3; 10 bases are a match to TRBD2. V lost 4 bases and J lost 4; bases outside the gene matches: 8. The CDR3 covers 16 residues. Germline V lookup: CDR1 LNHDA, CDR2 SQIVND (reference sequence). The CDR3: CASSKGASGSPDTQYF. DNA of the CDR3: TGTGCCAGTAGTAAGGGGGCTAGCGGGAGTCCAGATACGCAGTATTTT.

The rearrangement uses TRBV6-4 and TRBJ2-1, with 8 bases identical to TRBD2. CDR1 is MRHNA, CDR2 SNTAGT, per germline. The CDR3 contains 13 residues. Losses at the gene ends were 3 bases for V and 7 bases for J; bases not matched to a gene: 2. This CDR3 is CASSETSGNEQFF. CDR3 nucleotide sequence: TGTGCCAGCAGTGAAACTAGCGGAAATGAGCAGTTCTTC.

The gene calls are TRBV6-1 and TRBJ2-7, with D unclear. Trimming took 2 bases from V and 0 from J, leaving 8 bases between them. The germline CDR1 and CDR2 sequences are MNHNS and SASEGT. CDR3 length equals 14 residues. CDR3 protein: CASSEIPFSYEQYF. The CDR3 DNA reads as TGTGCCAGCAGTGAAATCCCTTTCTCCTACGAGCAGTACTTC.

The chain links TRBV2 to TRBJ2-6, with a weak D call TRBD1 (5 bases). The V end was cut by 4 bases, the J end by 4 bases, with 11 bases between. The germline CDR1 and CDR2 sequences are SNHLY and FYNNEI. The CDR3 has 15 residues. CDR3 residues: CASSGSGRGANVLTF. CDR3 nucleotides: TGTGCCAGCAGTGGGTCAGGGCGCGGGGCCAACGTCCTGACTTTC.